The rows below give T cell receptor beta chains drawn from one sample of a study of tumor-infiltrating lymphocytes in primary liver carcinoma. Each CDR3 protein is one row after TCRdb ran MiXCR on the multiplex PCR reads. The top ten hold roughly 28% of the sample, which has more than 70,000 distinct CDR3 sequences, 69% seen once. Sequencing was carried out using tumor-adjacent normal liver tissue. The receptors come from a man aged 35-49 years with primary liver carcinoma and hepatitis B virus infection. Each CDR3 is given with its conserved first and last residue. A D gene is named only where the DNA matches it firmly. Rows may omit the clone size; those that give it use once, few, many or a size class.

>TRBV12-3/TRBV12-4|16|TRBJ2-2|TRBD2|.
CASSLFLAGATVELSF
TGTGCCAGCAGTTTATTCCTAGCGGGAGCCACCGTGGAGCTGTCTTTT
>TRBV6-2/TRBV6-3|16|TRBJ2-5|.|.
CASSQSTSAGEETQYF
TGTGCCAGTAGTCAATCGACGTCAGCGGGCGAAGAGACCCAGTACTTC
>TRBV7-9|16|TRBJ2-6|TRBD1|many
CASSLGTGAGANVLTF
TGTGCCAGCAGCTTGGGGACAGGAGCTGGGGCCAACGTCCTGACTTTC
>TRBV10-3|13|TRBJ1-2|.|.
CAINGQVNYDYTF
TGTGCCATCAATGGGCAGGTTAACTATGACTACACCTTC
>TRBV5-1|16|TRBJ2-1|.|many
CASSLDAGAVGAEQFF
TGCGCCAGCAGCTTGGATGCGGGCGCGGTGGGAGCCGAGCAGTTCTTC
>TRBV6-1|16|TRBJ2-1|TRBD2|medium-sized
CASSEATSGRGREQFF
TGTGCCAGCAGTGAAGCGACTAGCGGGAGGGGGCGGGAGCAGTTCTTC
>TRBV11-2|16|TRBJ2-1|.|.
CASGLELLGGMNERLF
TGTGCCAGCGGCTTAGAGCTCCTAGGGGGAATGAATGAGCGGCTCTTC
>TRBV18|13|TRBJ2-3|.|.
CASSPIALDTQYF
TGTGCCAGCTCACCCATAGCGTTGGATACGCAGTATTTT
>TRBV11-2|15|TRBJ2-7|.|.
CASSWASAQSCEQYF
TGTGCGAGCAGCTGGGCTAGCGCCCAATCCTGTGAGCAGTACTTC
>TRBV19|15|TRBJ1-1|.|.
CASSTRDGGSTEASF
TGTGCCAGTAGTACCCGGGACGGCGGCTCTACTGAAGCTTCCTTT
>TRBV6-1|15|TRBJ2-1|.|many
CASSEAQGSYNEQFF
TGTGCCAGCAGTGAAGCTCAGGGCTCCTACAATGAGCAGTTCTTC
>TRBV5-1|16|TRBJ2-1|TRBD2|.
CASSLMGGGGPNEGFF
TGCGCCAGTAGCTTGATGGGGGGGGGTGGACCCAACGAGGGGTTCTTC
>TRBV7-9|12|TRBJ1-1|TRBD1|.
CASSETGESGFF
TGTGCCAGCAGTGAGACAGGGGAGTCTGGTTTCTTT
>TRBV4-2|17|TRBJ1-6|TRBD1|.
CASSQDMTGSPNSPLHF
TGTGCCAGCAGCCAAGATATGACAGGGAGTCCCAATTCGCCCCTCCACTTT
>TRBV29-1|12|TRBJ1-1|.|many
CSASFGNTEAFF
TGCAGCGCCTCGTTCGGGAACACTGAAGCTTTCTTT
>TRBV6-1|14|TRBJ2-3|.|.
CANGTQISTDTQYF
TGTGCTAACGGAACCCAGATTAGCACAGATACGCAGTATTTT
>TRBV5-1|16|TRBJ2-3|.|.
CASSSAGRRSTDTQYF
TGCGCCAGCAGCTCGGCGGGCAGGCGTAGCACAGATACGCAGTATTTT
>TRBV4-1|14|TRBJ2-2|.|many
CASSFASSSGELFF
TGCGCCAGCAGCTTCGCTAGCTCCTCCGGGGAGCTGTTTTTT
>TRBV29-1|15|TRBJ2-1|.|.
CSVEDGQGYGDEQFF
TGCAGCGTCGAAGACGGGCAGGGATATGGCGATGAGCAGTTCTTC
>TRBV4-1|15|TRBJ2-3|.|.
CANSQAGIGGDTQYF
TGCGCCAACAGCCAAGCCGGGATAGGGGGGGATACGCAGTATTTT
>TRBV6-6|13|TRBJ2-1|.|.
CANSLLLYNEQSF
TGTGCCAACTCACTTCTACTATACAATGAGCAGTCCTTC
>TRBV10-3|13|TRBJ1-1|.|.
CAISDDRNTETFF
TGTGCCATCAGTGACGACAGAAACACTGAAACCTTCTTT
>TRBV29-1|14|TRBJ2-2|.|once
CSVARGRNTGELFF
TGCAGCGTGGCCCGTGGGAGGAACACCGGTGAGCTGTTTTTT
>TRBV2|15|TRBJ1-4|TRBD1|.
CSSSAQGANNEKLFF
TGTTCCAGCAGTGCACAGGGGGCAAATAATGAAAAACTATTTTTT
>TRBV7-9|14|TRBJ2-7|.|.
CANSLEGGYYEQYF
TGTGCCAACAGCTTAGAGGGCGGGTACTACGAGCAATACTTC
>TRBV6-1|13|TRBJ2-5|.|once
CASSVGGAETQYF
TGTGCCAGTAGTGTAGGGGGTGCAGAGACCCAGTACTTC
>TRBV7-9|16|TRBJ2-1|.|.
CASSLSPGDPYNEQFF
TGTGCCAGCAGCTTATCCCCGGGAGACCCTTACAATGAGCAGTTCTTC
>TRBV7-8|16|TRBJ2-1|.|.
CTSSMVEGGPYNEQFF
TGTACCAGCAGCATGGTTGAGGGAGGCCCCTACAATGAGCAGTTCTTC
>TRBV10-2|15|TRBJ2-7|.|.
CASDPGHGALYEQYF
TGCGCCAGCGACCCGGGACACGGGGCATTATACGAGCAGTACTTC